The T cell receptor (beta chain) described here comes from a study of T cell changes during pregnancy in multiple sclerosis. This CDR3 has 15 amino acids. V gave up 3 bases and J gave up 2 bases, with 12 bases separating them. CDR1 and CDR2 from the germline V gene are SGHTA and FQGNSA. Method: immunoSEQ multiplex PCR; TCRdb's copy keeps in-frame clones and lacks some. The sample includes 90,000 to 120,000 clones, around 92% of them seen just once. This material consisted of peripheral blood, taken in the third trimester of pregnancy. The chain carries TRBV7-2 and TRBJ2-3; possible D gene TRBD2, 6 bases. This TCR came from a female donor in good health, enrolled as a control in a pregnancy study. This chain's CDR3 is CASSFRDFYTDTQYF. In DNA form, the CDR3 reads TGTGCCAGCAGCTTCCGGGACTTCTACACAGATACGCAGTATTTT.